A single sample gave rise to the 10 T cell receptor beta chains below, sequenced in a study of cytomegalovirus exposure and HLA in healthy donors. With 60 Vbeta and 13 Jbeta primers, the PCR was carried out. TCRdb's copy holds only in-frame clones and misses some; the assay was immunoSEQ multiplex PCR. This table holds under 250,000 clones, roughly 85% found once. Sequenced input: PBMCs. These receptor sequences come from a woman aged 45-60 years in good health and CMV-seronegative.

The V and J genes are TRBV5-1 and TRBJ1-3, with D tentatively TRBD1 (6 bases). The CDR3 extends over 15 amino acids. Trimming removed 1 base from V and 6 bases from J, with 14 bases in between. In germline, CDR1 is SGHRS, CDR2 YFSETQ. The CDR3 DNA follows: TGCGCCAGCAGCTTGAGGCAGGGGATCGAAAACACCATATATTTT. Translating gives CASSLRQGIENTIYF.

The rearrangement uses TRBV5-4 and TRBJ2-5, with 10 bases matching TRBD1. The V segment lost 1 base and the J segment 5 bases; nucleotides outside the gene matches: 8. Germline assignment: CDR1 SGHNT and CDR2 YYREEE (reference sequence). The CDR3 is 16 amino acids. CDR3 nucleotide sequence: TGTGCCAGCAGCTTGAGACAGGGGGCTGGTTGGGAGACCCAGTACTTC. Its protein product is CASSLRQGAGWETQYF. The whole variable domain, remainder taken from reference TRBV5-4 and TRBJ2-5, is ETGVTQSPTHLIKTRGQQVTLRCSSQSGHNTVSWYQQALGQGPQFIFQYYREEENGRGNFPPRFSGLQFPNYSSELNVNALELDDSALYLCASSLRQGAGWETQYFGPGTRLLVL.

CDR3 protein: CASSFQSTWAEKLFF. CDR3 DNA sequence: TGTGCCAGCAGTTTTCAGAGCACCTGGGCGGAAAAACTGTTTTTT. This rearrangement joins TRBV27 to TRBJ1-4; no clear D. Germline lookup yields CDR1 MNHEY and CDR2 SMNVEV (reference sequence). This CDR3 has 15 amino acids. The germline V and J ends were trimmed by 3 bases and 8 bases, with 16 bases remaining between them.

The chain has TRBV18 and TRBJ2-7, with TRBD1 matching 7 bases. There are 14 residues in the CDR3. Germline V gene lookup returns CDR1 KGHSH and CDR2 LQKENI. V shed 2 bases and J 3 bases; nucleotides not matched to a gene: 4. CDR3 amino acids: CASSPEGGRYEQYF. CDR3 sequence (DNA): TGTGCCAGCTCACCAGAAGGGGGCCGCTACGAGCAGTACTTC.

Of note for this clone: The identical CDR3 is also encoded by other nucleotide sequences in the sample. The CDR3 sequence is CASSLSGSSYNEQFF. CDR3 DNA: TGTGCCAGCAGCCTTAGCGGGAGCTCCTACAATGAGCAGTTCTTC. The chain has TRBV9 and TRBJ2-1; 9 bases align to TRBD2. The germline V gene encodes CDR1 SGDLS and CDR2 YYNGEE. The CDR3 runs 15 residues. Trimming removed 4 bases from V and 0 bases from J; junction bases left unmatched: 2.

This chain links TRBV5-4 with TRBJ2-3, with 11 bases aligning to TRBD1. The CDR3 extends over 15 amino acids. V was clipped by 4 bases and J by 4 bases; unmatched bases: 5. The V gene's germline CDR1 is SGHNT and CDR2 YYREEE (reference sequence). The CDR3 spells CASSPGQGEADTQYF. The CDR3 DNA follows: TGTGCCAGCAGCCCGGGACAGGGGGAAGCAGATACGCAGTATTTT. The variable domain in full, with the rest retrieved from reference TRBV5-4 and TRBJ2-3, is ETGVTQSPTHLIKTRGQQVTLRCSSQSGHNTVSWYQQALGQGPQFIFQYYREEENGRGNFPPRFSGLQFPNYSSELNVNALELDDSALYLCASSPGQGEADTQYFGPGTRLTVL.

J is TRBJ1-2 and V is TRBV19; TRBD1 matches 7 bases. V shed 3 bases and J 1 base; nucleotides not matched to a gene: 5. The CDR3 is 15 residues long. The germline gives CDR1 LNHDA, CDR2 SQIVND (reference sequence). CDR3 in amino acids: CASSIRQGGNYGYTF. CDR3 DNA: TGTGCCAGTAGTATTCGACAGGGAGGTAACTATGGCTACACCTTC.

The chain combines TRBV10-3 with TRBJ1-2; the match to TRBD1 covers 7 bases. V trimming: 5 bases; J trimming: 7 bases; junction bases outside the gene matches: 7. Germline lookup yields CDR1 ENHRY and CDR2 SYGVKD. CDR3 length: 13 residues. The CDR3 nucleotides read TGTGCCATCAGTCCGGGACAGCTTACTGGCTACACCTTC. This encodes CAISPGQLTGYTF.

The chain is built from TRBV5-1 and TRBJ2-3; 10 bases fit TRBD2. V was clipped by 0 bases and J by 2 bases; unmatched bases: 3. CDR1 and CDR2 from the germline V gene are SGHRS and YFSETQ. This CDR3 comprises 16 residues. The chain's CDR3 is CASSLEAGGATDTQYF. In DNA, the CDR3 is TGCGCCAGCAGCTTGGAAGCGGGAGGGGCCACAGATACGCAGTATTTT. Full variable domain (rest looked up from reference TRBV5-1 and TRBJ2-3): KAGVTQTPRYLIKTRGQQVTLSCSPISGHRSVSWYQQTPGQGLQFLFEYFSETQRNKGNFPGRFSGRQFSNSRSEMNVSTLELGDSALYLCASSLEAGGATDTQYFGPGTRLTVL.

In regard to this clone: Mismatch with germline at one junction end may stem from a read error. This rearrangement joins TRBV7-9 to TRBJ2-7; D is perhaps TRBD2 (5 bases). Looked up from germline, CDR1 is SEHNR and CDR2 is FQNEAQ (reference sequence). The length of the CDR3 is 13 residues. The CDR3 nucleotides read TGTTCCAGCAGCTTAGCGATTACCGGCGAGCAGTACTTC. This translates into CSSSLAITGEQYF.